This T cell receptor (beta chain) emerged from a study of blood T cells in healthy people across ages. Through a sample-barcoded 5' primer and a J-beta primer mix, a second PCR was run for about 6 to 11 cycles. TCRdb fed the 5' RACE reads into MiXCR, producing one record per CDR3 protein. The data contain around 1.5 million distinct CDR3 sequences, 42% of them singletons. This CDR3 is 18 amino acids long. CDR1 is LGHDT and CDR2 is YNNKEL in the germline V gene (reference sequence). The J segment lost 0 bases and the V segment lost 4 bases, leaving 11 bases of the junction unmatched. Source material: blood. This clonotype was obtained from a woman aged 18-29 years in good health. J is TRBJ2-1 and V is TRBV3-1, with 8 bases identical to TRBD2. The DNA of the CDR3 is TGTGCCAGCAGCCCTAGCGGGTACTCTCCGAGCTCCTACAATGAGCAGTTCTTC. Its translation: CASSPSGYSPSSYNEQFF.